A single sample is the source of the 25 T cell receptor beta chains below, sequenced in a study of T-cell memory formation after mild COVID-19. TCRdb re-called the 5' RACE reads through MiXCR, storing one row per CDR3 protein. The sample has roughly 100,000 distinct CDR3 sequences, 15% to 20% seen once. Sequences were obtained from PBMCs or a T cell subset sorted from them (not recorded which). Receptors originate from an adult woman who had mild COVID-19 (a few samples of this study predate the infection). Cell type and time point are not known.

This clonotype was recorded many times. The V gene is TRBV11-2, the J gene TRBJ1-2; 7 positions match TRBD1. Germline V gene lookup returns CDR1 SGHAT and CDR2 FQNNGV. V dropped 3 bases and J dropped 7; count of bases not matched to a gene: 17. This CDR3 spans 17 amino acids. CDR3 region: CASSFGGTAKMEGGYTF. CDR3 coding DNA: TGTGCCAGCAGCTTCGGGGGGACAGCCAAAATGGAAGGTGGCTACACCTTC.

The rearrangement joins TRBV9 to TRBJ2-1, with D possibly matching TRBD2 (6 bases). The CDR3 length is 16 residues. Looked up from germline, CDR1 is SGDLS and CDR2 is YYNGEE. The ends were cut back, 10 bases at V and 0 bases at J, with 20 bases in the middle. The CDR3 DNA follows: TGTGCCGGTTCGAAGGCGGGGAGTAGCTCCTACAATGAGCAGTTCTTC. This gives the protein CAGSKAGSSSYNEQFF. The entire variable domain, with the rest obtained from reference TRBV9 and TRBJ2-1, is as follows: DSGVTQTPKHLITATGQRVTLRCSPRSGDLSVYWYQQSLDQGLQFLIQYYNGEERAKGNILERFSAQQFPDLHSELNLSSLELGDSALYFCAGSKAGSSSYNEQFFGPGTRLTVL.

This clonotype was counted a few times. This rearrangement joins TRBV7-6 to TRBJ2-1, with D perhaps TRBD1 (5 bases). Trimming took 5 bases from V and 7 from J, leaving 18 bases between them. There are 15 residues in the CDR3. The germline CDR1 and CDR2 sequences are SGHVS and FNYEAQ. The CDR3 DNA reads TGTGCCAGCAGCCCCTCACTAAGCAAGGGGAATGAGCAGTTCTTC. Protein sequence: CASSPSLSKGNEQFF.

There are a few counts of this clonotype. V gene TRBV11-2 combines with J gene TRBJ2-7, with a tentative D call TRBD1 (6 bases). There are 14 residues in the CDR3. Germline CDR1 and CDR2: SGHAT and FQNNGV. The V gene lost 5 bases and the J gene lost 0 bases, with 11 bases spanning the gap. The CDR3 DNA sequence: TGTGCCAGCAGCCTGTGGACAGTCTCCTACGAGCAGTACTTC. Amino acid sequence: CASSLWTVSYEQYF.

This clonotype was seen a few times. In DNA, the CDR3 is TGTGCCACCAGTGACTCCGGGACAGCTCTCTATGGCTACACCTTC. This sequence encodes CATSDSGTALYGYTF. The chain recombines TRBV24-1 with TRBJ1-2; TRBD1 matches 7 bases. The CDR3 runs 15 residues. The J segment lost 4 bases and the V segment lost 4 bases, leaving 8 bases of the junction unmatched. The germline CDR1 and CDR2 sequences are KGHDR and SFDVKD.

This clonotype has more than one count but fewer than ten. J is TRBJ1-1 and V is TRBV6-1, with D possibly matching TRBD1 (5 bases). Germline CDR1 is MNHNS and CDR2 is SASEGT. This CDR3 region has 16 residues. Trimming removed 2 bases at V and 3 bases at J, with 16 bases between. This CDR3 is CASSERGWGTYTEAFF. CDR3 nucleotide sequence: TGTGCCAGCAGTGAAAGGGGATGGGGTACGTACACTGAAGCTTTCTTT.

This clonotype was counted a few times. The rearrangement links TRBV7-9 to TRBJ2-7; tentatively, D is TRBD1 or TRBD2 (5 bases each). CDR1 SEHNR and CDR2 FQNEAQ come from the germline V gene (reference sequence). This CDR3 spans 14 amino acids. V lost 3 bases and J 2 bases, leaving 11 bases between the germline ends. Written as DNA, the CDR3 is TGTGCCAGCAGCTTCCCGGGACGGGCCTACGAGCAGTACTTC. Its translation is CASSFPGRAYEQYF.

This clonotype was seen more than once but under ten times. The chain couples TRBV4-3 to TRBJ1-2, with D possibly being TRBD1 (5 bases). Germline CDR1 LGHNA, CDR2 YSLEER. This CDR3 contains 15 residues. Trimming removed 1 base at V and 5 bases at J, with 14 bases between. CDR3 nucleotide sequence: TGCGCCAGCAGCCAAGTCGCCGGGGAGGGGTATGGCTACACCTTC. The encoded protein is CASSQVAGEGYGYTF.

There are a few counts of this clonotype. This chain connects TRBV6-1 to TRBJ1-1; D gene ambiguous. In germline, CDR1 is MNHNS, CDR2 SASEGT. V lost 4 bases and J 1 base, leaving 13 bases between the germline ends. This CDR3 has 15 residues. The CDR3 bases are TGTGCCAGCAGTGTCGGAAGGGAGGCGAACACTGAAGCTTTCTTT. Translating gives CASSVGREANTEAFF.

This clonotype has only a few counts. The gene calls are TRBV7-9 and TRBJ2-2; the D is unclear. The V end lost 1 base, the J end lost 6 bases, and 3 bases lay between the germline ends. Per germline, CDR1 SEHNR and CDR2 FQNEAQ (reference sequence). This CDR3 is built from 12 residues. In DNA form, the CDR3 reads TGTGCCAGCAGCTTAGTATCCGGGGAGCTGTTTTTT. Residues: CASSLVSGELFF.

The chain is built from TRBV6-2 or TRBV6-3 and TRBJ2-7; D call uncertain. The V gene's germline CDR1 is MNHEY and CDR2 SVGEGT. Trimming pared 5 bases from V and 2 bases from J, leaving 13 bases between. The CDR3 covers 14 residues. The DNA of the CDR3 is TGTGCCAGCAGTGATAGATGGATCGCCTACGAGCAGTACTTC. Translated: CASSDRWIAYEQYF.

The genes are TRBV9 and TRBJ1-1; D perhaps matches TRBD1 (5 bases). Germline CDR1 is SGDLS and CDR2 is YYNGEE. The length of the CDR3 is 15 residues. The ends were cut back, 4 bases at V and 5 bases at J, with 18 bases in the middle. CDR3 coding DNA: TGTGCCAGCAGCCCGGCCGCCGGGGGTGAAACTGAAGCTTTCTTT. Translated, it gives CASSPAAGGETEAFF.

This clonotype was seen a handful of times. This chain uses TRBV6-5 with TRBJ2-1; 7 bases align to TRBD2. The germline CDR1 and CDR2 sequences are MNHEY and SVGAGI. The CDR3 spans 15 residues. The V segment lost 6 bases and the J segment 10 bases; nucleotides outside the gene matches: 15. In nucleotides, the CDR3 is TGTGCCAGCAGACCCGGGACTACTCCTCGGGGGGAGCAGTTCTTC. Translating it yields CASRPGTTPRGEQFF.

The chain couples TRBV5-1 to TRBJ2-1; TRBD1 matches 8 bases. With 7 bases clipped from V and 2 bases from J, the junction kept 8 bases outside the gene matches. The CDR3 loop spans 15 amino acids. Germline CDR1 and CDR2: SGHRS and YFSETQ. CDR3 region: CASRTTGDPYNEQFF. The DNA of the CDR3 is TGCGCCAGCCGCACGACAGGGGATCCCTACAATGAGCAGTTCTTC.

This clonotype was detected ten times or more. The genes are TRBV9 and TRBJ2-5; 9 nucleotides match TRBD2. This CDR3 spans 15 amino acids. Per the germline V gene, CDR1 is SGDLS and CDR2 is YYNGEE. The V gene end was trimmed by 0 bases and the J gene end by 4 bases; junction bases not matched to a gene: 4. The CDR3 DNA is TGTGCCAGCAGCGTAGAGGCTAGCGGGATAGAGACCCAGTACTTC. Translated, it gives CASSVEASGIETQYF.

This CDR3 reads CASSQVSGSRAEAFF. The CDR3 nucleotides read TGTGCCAGCAGCCAAGTGTCAGGGAGCCGCGCTGAAGCTTTCTTT. The chain is built from TRBV14 and TRBJ1-1; perhaps TRBD1 as D (5 bases). Between the trimmed V and J ends, which lost 1 base and 6 bases, there was a span of 15 bases. CDR3 length: 15 residues. Germline V CDR1 and CDR2: SGHDN, FVKESK.

V is TRBV6-2 or TRBV6-3 and J is TRBJ1-2; a weak D match, TRBD1 (5 bases). Germline V CDR1 and CDR2: MNHEY, SVGEGT. V was cut by 0 bases and J by 6 bases, with 8 bases left in between. The CDR3 extends over 13 amino acids. As DNA, the CDR3 is TGTGCCAGCAGTTACTCGGTGGGGGATGGCTACACCTTC. This translates into CASSYSVGDGYTF.

This clonotype was detected ten times or more. V usage is TRBV23-1 and J usage is TRBJ2-1, with 7 bases identical to TRBD1. Being an ORF, TRBV23-1 has a function that is uncertain. CDR3 length: 15 amino acids. V gave up 4 bases and J gave up 9 bases; unmatched junction bases: 12. CDR3 region: CASSPLTDRASEQFF. The CDR3 region has the DNA TGCGCCAGCAGTCCATTAACCGACAGGGCTAGTGAGCAGTTCTTC.

J is TRBJ2-1 and V is TRBV9, with a possible D match to TRBD2 (6 bases). The CDR3 loop spans 15 amino acids. Germline V lookup: CDR1 SGDLS, CDR2 YYNGEE. The ends were cut back, 7 bases at V and 0 bases at J, with 14 bases in the middle. CDR3 sequence (DNA): TGTGCCAGCGGGGACTCACAGAGCTCCTACAATGAGCAGTTCTTC. Translated, it gives CASGDSQSSYNEQFF.

This clonotype was observed a few times. The gene calls are TRBV29-1 and TRBJ2-1, with 9 bases lining up with TRBD2. This CDR3 spans 17 amino acids. In germline, CDR1 is SQVTM, CDR2 ANQGSEA. V trimming: 7 bases; J trimming: 0 bases; junction bases outside the gene matches: 13. The CDR3, as DNA: TGCAGCGCCCGACTAGCGGCGGATTCCAGCTCCTACAATGAGCAGTTCTTC. Translation gives CSARLAADSSSYNEQFF.

The chain carries TRBV2 and TRBJ1-2; TRBD1 matches 7 bases. Germline trimming cut 6 bases from V and 5 bases from J; bases unmatched to any gene: 15. CDR1 SNHLY and CDR2 FYNNEI come from the germline V gene. The CDR3 has 16 amino acids. CDR3 DNA sequence: TGTGCCAGCAGCACCCGGGACAGATTACCTTTTTATGGCTACACCTTC. It translates to CASSTRDRLPFYGYTF.

The chain employs TRBV7-3 and TRBJ2-2; the D call may be TRBD1 or TRBD2 (6 bases each). Trimming took 1 base from V and 3 from J, leaving 15 bases between them. The germline V gene encodes CDR1 SGHTA and CDR2 FQGTGA. This CDR3 has 17 amino acids. The DNA of the CDR3 is TGTGCCAGCAGCTTAATGGAAGGGGGGCCGCACACCGGGGAGCTGTTTTTT. Its protein is CASSLMEGGPHTGELFF. Drawing the rest from reference TRBV7-3 and TRBJ2-2, the complete variable domain is GAGVSQTPSNKVTEKGKYVELRCDPISGHTALYWYRQSLGQGPEFLIYFQGTGAADDSGLPNDRFFAVRPEGSVSTLKIQRTERGDSAVYLCASSLMEGGPHTGELFFGEGSRLTVL.

The chain is built from TRBV12-3 or TRBV12-4 and TRBJ2-7, with a weak D call TRBD1 (6 bases). This CDR3 is 13 amino acids long. With 9 bases removed from V and 4 bases from J, the gap between germline ends came to 16 bases. The CDR3 loop reads CASRSGHTYEQYF. CDR3 bases: TGTGCCAGTCGATCGGGACACACTTACGAGCAGTACTTC.

V usage is TRBV9 and J usage is TRBJ1-2; 8 bases are a match to TRBD1. The CDR3 runs 14 residues. Germline values: CDR1 SGDLS, CDR2 YYNGEE. The V gene end was trimmed by 0 bases and the J gene end by 2 bases; junction bases not matched to a gene: 0. Written as DNA, the CDR3 is TGTGCCAGCAGCGTAGACAGGGGGAACTATGGCTACACCTTC. Protein sequence: CASSVDRGNYGYTF.

This clonotype has a handful of counts. V and J are TRBV4-1 and TRBJ2-3, with 11 bases identical to TRBD2. Germline V lookup: CDR1 MGHRA, CDR2 YSYEKL. Trimming at V came to 4 bases and at J to 2 bases, leaving 5 bases not matched to a gene. The CDR3 is 16 residues long. The CDR3: CASSPTGLAVTDTQYF. The CDR3 DNA is TGCGCCAGCAGCCCAACGGGACTAGCGGTCACAGATACGCAGTATTTT.